A selection of T cell receptor beta chains follows, all from one sample in a study of blood T cell repertoires in COVID-19. Assay: immunoSEQ multiplex PCR; the TCRdb copy retains only in-frame clones and omits some. The data hold some 230,000 clones, with about 80% observed a single time. Sequenced sample: PBMCs or T cells enriched from blood (not recorded which). Every receptor here comes from a man aged 35 to 55 who had recovered from COVID-19. CDR3s include the opening cysteine and the closing phenylalanine or tryptophan. Fields, in order: V gene, J gene, clone size, CDR3 length, D gene, CDR3 protein, CDR3 DNA. The D gene is left open where the match is weak. A clone size is listed for some rows: how often the clone was seen (once, few, many), or a class if it is expanded.

V gene: TRBV27
J gene: TRBJ2-7
clone size: NA
CDR3 length: 15
D gene: NA
CDR3 protein: CASRPTDSRYAEQYF
CDR3 DNA: TGTGCCAGCAGGCCTACCGACTCCCGTTACGCCGAGCAGTACTTC

V gene: TRBV5-6
J gene: TRBJ2-3
clone size: NA
CDR3 length: 15
D gene: TRBD1
CDR3 protein: CASSSGQGAADTQYF
CDR3 DNA: TGTGCCAGCAGCTCGGGACAGGGGGCAGCGGATACGCAGTATTTT

V gene: TRBV5-1
J gene: TRBJ1-5
clone size: NA
CDR3 length: 13
D gene: NA
CDR3 protein: CASSLSGEGPQHF
CDR3 DNA: TGCGCCAGCAGCTTGTCAGGGGAAGGGCCCCAGCATTTT

V gene: TRBV7-8
J gene: TRBJ2-3
clone size: NA
CDR3 length: 15
D gene: TRBD2
CDR3 protein: CASSLGRGGTDTQYF
CDR3 DNA: TGTGCCAGCAGCTTGGGGCGGGGGGGCACAGATACGCAGTATTTT

V gene: TRBV11-2
J gene: TRBJ1-1
clone size: NA
CDR3 length: 15
D gene: TRBD1
CDR3 protein: CASSRLTGMNTEAFF
CDR3 DNA: TGTGCCAGCAGTCGACTGACAGGGATGAACACTGAAGCTTTCTTT

V gene: TRBV5-4
J gene: TRBJ2-5
clone size: NA
CDR3 length: 16
D gene: NA
CDR3 protein: CASSLSARTPQETQYF
CDR3 DNA: TGTGCCAGCAGCTTATCTGCCAGGACACCTCAGGAGACCCAGTACTTC

V gene: TRBV5-1
J gene: TRBJ2-5
clone size: NA
CDR3 length: 14
D gene: TRBD1
CDR3 protein: CASSPGTGRETQYF
CDR3 DNA: TGCGCCAGCAGCCCCGGGACAGGGCGAGAGACCCAGTACTTC

V gene: TRBV9
J gene: TRBJ2-2
clone size: NA
CDR3 length: 15
D gene: TRBD2
CDR3 protein: CASSVSTGGTGELFF
CDR3 DNA: TGTGCCAGCAGCGTATCAACGGGGGGCACCGGGGAGCTGTTTTTT

V gene: TRBV15
J gene: TRBJ1-3
clone size: once
CDR3 length: 18
D gene: TRBD1
CDR3 protein: CATSRGDRGLAYGNTIYF
CDR3 DNA: TGTGCCACCAGCAGAGGAGACAGGGGTTTGGCTTATGGAAACACCATATATTTT

V gene: TRBV28
J gene: TRBJ1-6
clone size: NA
CDR3 length: 13
D gene: NA
CDR3 protein: CASSDRLDSPLHF
CDR3 DNA: TGTGCCAGCAGTGACAGGCTGGATTCACCCCTCCACTTT

V gene: TRBV7-2
J gene: TRBJ2-5
clone size: NA
CDR3 length: 13
D gene: TRBD2
CDR3 protein: CASRLAVGETQYF
CDR3 DNA: TGTGCCAGTAGACTAGCGGTGGGGGAGACCCAGTACTTC

V gene: TRBV30
J gene: TRBJ2-5
clone size: NA
CDR3 length: 13
D gene: NA
CDR3 protein: CAWRTTAYGTQYF
CDR3 DNA: TGTGCCTGGAGGACTACCGCGTACGGGACCCAGTACTTC

V gene: TRBV29-1
J gene: TRBJ1-5
clone size: NA
CDR3 length: 13
D gene: NA
CDR3 protein: CSVVPGGDQPQHF
CDR3 DNA: TGCAGCGTTGTCCCAGGAGGGGATCAGCCCCAGCATTTT

V gene: TRBV7-8
J gene: TRBJ2-2
clone size: NA
CDR3 length: 16
D gene: TRBD2
CDR3 protein: CASSTGTSGTSGELFF
CDR3 DNA: TGTGCCAGCAGCACCGGGACTAGCGGGACGTCCGGGGAGCTGTTTTTT

V gene: TRBV6-5
J gene: TRBJ2-7
clone size: NA
CDR3 length: 15
D gene: TRBD2
CDR3 protein: CASSYSRGSTYEQYF
CDR3 DNA: TGTGCCAGCAGTTACTCTCGCGGGAGTACCTACGAGCAGTACTTC

V gene: TRBV7-3
J gene: TRBJ2-5
clone size: NA
CDR3 length: 15
D gene: TRBD2
CDR3 protein: CASSPGGPGQETQYF
CDR3 DNA: TGTGCCAGCAGCCCGGGAGGGCCAGGGCAAGAGACCCAGTACTTC

V gene: TRBV12-3/TRBV12-4
J gene: TRBJ1-2
clone size: few
CDR3 length: 13
D gene: NA
CDR3 protein: CASSLGGIEGYTF
CDR3 DNA: TGTGCCAGCAGTTTAGGCGGGATTGAGGGCTACACCTTC

V gene: TRBV24-1
J gene: TRBJ1-4
clone size: NA
CDR3 length: 15
D gene: NA
CDR3 protein: CATSDLDGGSEKLFF
CDR3 DNA: TGTGCCACCAGTGATTTGGACGGAGGTAGTGAAAAACTGTTTTTT

V gene: TRBV6-5
J gene: TRBJ2-7
clone size: once
CDR3 length: 15
D gene: NA
CDR3 protein: CASSYGPGALNEQYF
CDR3 DNA: TGTGCCAGCAGTTACGGGCCAGGGGCTTTGAACGAGCAGTACTTC

V gene: TRBV3-1/TRBV3-2
J gene: TRBJ2-1
clone size: NA
CDR3 length: 16
D gene: TRBD2
CDR3 protein: CASSQELGLAGDEQFF
CDR3 DNA: TGTGCCAGCAGCCAAGAACTTGGACTAGCGGGTGATGAGCAGTTCTTC

V gene: TRBV6-5
J gene: TRBJ1-6
clone size: NA
CDR3 length: 14
D gene: TRBD1
CDR3 protein: CASRRDRGDSPLHF
CDR3 DNA: TGTGCCAGCAGGAGGGACAGGGGTGATTCACCCCTCCACTTT

V gene: TRBV4-1
J gene: TRBJ1-2
clone size: NA
CDR3 length: 16
D gene: TRBD1
CDR3 protein: CASSHLPTGGNYGYTF
CDR3 DNA: TGCGCCAGCAGCCACCTCCCGACAGGGGGGAACTATGGCTACACCTTC

V gene: TRBV9
J gene: TRBJ2-1
clone size: NA
CDR3 length: 16
D gene: NA
CDR3 protein: CASSGAPYTGDNEQFF
CDR3 DNA: TGTGCCAGCAGCGGCGCCCCGTATACGGGGGACAATGAGCAGTTCTTC

V gene: TRBV7-3
J gene: TRBJ2-3
clone size: few
CDR3 length: 13
D gene: NA
CDR3 protein: CASSFGSTDTQYF
CDR3 DNA: TGTGCCAGCAGCTTCGGGAGCACAGATACGCAGTATTTT

V gene: TRBV23-1
J gene: TRBJ2-4
clone size: NA
CDR3 length: 14
D gene: NA
CDR3 protein: CASRTGPRGDIQYF
CDR3 DNA: TGCGCCAGCAGAACCGGGCCAAGGGGCGACATTCAGTACTTC

V gene: TRBV27
J gene: TRBJ2-7
clone size: NA
CDR3 length: 15
D gene: TRBD2
CDR3 protein: CASSLPGASGTEQYF
CDR3 DNA: TGTGCCAGCAGTTTACCCGGGGCTAGCGGGACCGAGCAGTACTTC

V gene: TRBV5-1
J gene: TRBJ2-7
clone size: NA
CDR3 length: 15
D gene: TRBD1
CDR3 protein: CASSGTGGASYEQYF
CDR3 DNA: TGCGCCAGCAGCGGGACAGGGGGCGCATCCTACGAGCAGTACTTC

V gene: TRBV3-1/TRBV3-2
J gene: TRBJ2-7
clone size: NA
CDR3 length: 12
D gene: NA
CDR3 protein: CASSRDIYEQYF
CDR3 DNA: TGTGCCAGCAGCCGGGACATCTACGAGCAGTACTTC

V gene: TRBV30
J gene: TRBJ1-6
clone size: NA
CDR3 length: 14
D gene: NA
CDR3 protein: CAWSVLLGGSPLHF
CDR3 DNA: TGTGCCTGGAGTGTACTCTTGGGAGGTTCACCCCTCCACTTT

V gene: TRBV2
J gene: TRBJ2-3
clone size: NA
CDR3 length: 12
D gene: NA
CDR3 protein: CASSEARLGGYF
CDR3 DNA: TGTGCCAGCAGTGAAGCCCGGCTAGGAGGGTATTTT

V gene: TRBV12-2
J gene: TRBJ2-5
clone size: NA
CDR3 length: 16
D gene: NA
CDR3 protein: CASRLAPDREKETQYF
CDR3 DNA: TGTGCAAGTCGCTTAGCCCCGGACAGGGAGAAGGAGACCCAGTACTTC

V gene: TRBV7-9
J gene: TRBJ2-5
clone size: NA
CDR3 length: 18
D gene: NA
CDR3 protein: CASSLEGGRRVGQETQYF
CDR3 DNA: TGTGCCAGCAGCTTAGAGGGAGGTCGGCGGGTGGGCCAAGAGACCCAGTACTTC

V gene: TRBV28
J gene: TRBJ2-3
clone size: NA
CDR3 length: 16
D gene: TRBD2
CDR3 protein: CASSAAGLAGGGTQYF
CDR3 DNA: TGTGCCAGCAGTGCCGCGGGACTAGCGGGGGGAGGGACGCAGTATTTT

V gene: TRBV5-1
J gene: TRBJ2-1
clone size: NA
CDR3 length: 11
D gene: NA
CDR3 protein: CASSDTSQQFF
CDR3 DNA: TGCGCCAGCAGTGATACTTCTCAGCAGTTCTTC

V gene: TRBV4-1
J gene: TRBJ1-2
clone size: few
CDR3 length: 14
D gene: TRBD1
CDR3 protein: CASSQARGPYIYTF
CDR3 DNA: TGCGCCAGCAGCCAAGCTAGGGGGCCCTATATCTACACCTTC

V gene: TRBV20-1
J gene: TRBJ1-2
clone size: NA
CDR3 length: 11
D gene: TRBD1
CDR3 protein: CSAHRGWGYTF
CDR3 DNA: TGCAGTGCCCACAGGGGTTGGGGCTACACCTTC

V gene: TRBV7-9
J gene: TRBJ2-3
clone size: NA
CDR3 length: 15
D gene: TRBD2
CDR3 protein: CASSLASGRTDTQYF
CDR3 DNA: TGTGCCAGCAGCTTGGCTAGCGGGAGAACAGATACGCAGTATTTT

V gene: TRBV6-5
J gene: TRBJ2-7
clone size: NA
CDR3 length: 12
D gene: NA
CDR3 protein: CASSLPPGEEYF
CDR3 DNA: TGTGCCAGCAGCCTACCCCCCGGAGAAGAGTACTTC

V gene: TRBV7-3
J gene: TRBJ2-1
clone size: once
CDR3 length: 14
D gene: NA
CDR3 protein: CASSPGSLGGEQFF
CDR3 DNA: TGTGCCAGCAGCCCCGGCTCCTTAGGCGGTGAGCAGTTCTTC

V gene: TRBV2
J gene: TRBJ2-1
clone size: NA
CDR3 length: 11
D gene: NA
CDR3 protein: CASRQEAEQFF
CDR3 DNA: TGTGCCAGCAGACAGGAAGCTGAGCAGTTCTTC

V gene: TRBV9
J gene: TRBJ2-5
clone size: NA
CDR3 length: 15
D gene: NA
CDR3 protein: CASSLQGGEVQTQYF
CDR3 DNA: TGTGCCAGCAGCCTTCAAGGGGGTGAGGTACAGACCCAGTACTTC

V gene: TRBV3-1/TRBV3-2
J gene: TRBJ1-2
clone size: NA
CDR3 length: 13
D gene: TRBD1
CDR3 protein: CASSRTGVNGYTF
CDR3 DNA: TGTGCCAGCAGCCGAACAGGGGTGAATGGCTACACCTTC

V gene: TRBV12-5
J gene: TRBJ2-1
clone size: NA
CDR3 length: 14
D gene: TRBD1
CDR3 protein: CASGSMDRGNEQFF
CDR3 DNA: TGTGCTAGTGGTTCAATGGACAGGGGTAATGAGCAGTTCTTC

V gene: TRBV6-5
J gene: TRBJ1-2
clone size: once
CDR3 length: 13
D gene: NA
CDR3 protein: CVSRGREWSGYTF
CDR3 DNA: TGTGTGTCAAGGGGCAGGGAATGGTCTGGCTACACCTTC

V gene: TRBV3-1/TRBV3-2
J gene: TRBJ2-3
clone size: NA
CDR3 length: 12
D gene: NA
CDR3 protein: CASSPRTDTQYF
CDR3 DNA: TGTGCCAGCAGTCCGAGAACAGATACGCAGTATTTT

V gene: TRBV27
J gene: TRBJ2-4
clone size: few
CDR3 length: 12
D gene: TRBD1
CDR3 protein: CASRGQANIQYF
CDR3 DNA: TGTGCCAGCAGGGGACAGGCAAACATTCAGTACTTC